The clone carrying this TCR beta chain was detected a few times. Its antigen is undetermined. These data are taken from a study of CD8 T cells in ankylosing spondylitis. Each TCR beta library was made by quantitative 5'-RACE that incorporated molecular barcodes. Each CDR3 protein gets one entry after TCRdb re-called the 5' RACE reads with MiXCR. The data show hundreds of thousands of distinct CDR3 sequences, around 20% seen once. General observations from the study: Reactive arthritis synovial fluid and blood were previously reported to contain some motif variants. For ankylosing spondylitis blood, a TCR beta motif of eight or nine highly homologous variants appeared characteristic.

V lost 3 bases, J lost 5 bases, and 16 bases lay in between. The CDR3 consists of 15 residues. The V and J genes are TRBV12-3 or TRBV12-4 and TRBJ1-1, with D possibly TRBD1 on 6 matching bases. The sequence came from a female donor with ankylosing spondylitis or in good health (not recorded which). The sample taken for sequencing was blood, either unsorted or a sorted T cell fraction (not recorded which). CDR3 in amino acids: CASSLGPRGATEAFF. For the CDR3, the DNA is TGTGCCAGCAGTTTGGGCCCGAGGGGGGCAACTGAAGCTTTCTTT.